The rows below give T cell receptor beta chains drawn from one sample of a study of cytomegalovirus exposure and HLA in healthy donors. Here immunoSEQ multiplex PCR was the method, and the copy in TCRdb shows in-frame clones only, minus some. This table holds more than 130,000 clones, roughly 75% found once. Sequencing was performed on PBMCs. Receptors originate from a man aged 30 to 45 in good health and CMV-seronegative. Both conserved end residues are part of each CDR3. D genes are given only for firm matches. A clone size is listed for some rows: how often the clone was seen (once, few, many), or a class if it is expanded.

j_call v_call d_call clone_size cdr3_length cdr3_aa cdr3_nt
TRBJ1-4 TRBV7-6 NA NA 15 CASSLASPLNEKLFF TGTGCCAGCAGCTTAGCGAGTCCCCTCAATGAAAAACTGTTTTTT
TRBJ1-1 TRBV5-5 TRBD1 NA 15 CASRSWTGLGTEAFF TGTGCCAGCAGGTCGTGGACAGGGTTGGGCACTGAAGCTTTCTTT
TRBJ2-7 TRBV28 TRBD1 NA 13 CASSFRDSYEQYF TGTGCCAGCAGTTTTCGGGACAGCTACGAGCAGTACTTC
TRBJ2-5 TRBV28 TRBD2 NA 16 CASSSPRLAGGETQYF TGTGCCAGCAGTTCCCCCCGACTAGCGGGAGGGGAGACCCAGTACTTC
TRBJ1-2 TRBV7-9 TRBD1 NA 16 CASSSFTGGRAYGYTF TGTGCCAGCAGCTCATTTACAGGGGGCCGCGCCTATGGCTACACCTTC
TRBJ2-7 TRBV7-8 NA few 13 CASSFTGYGEQYF TGTGCCAGCAGTTTTACAGGGTATGGCGAGCAGTACTTC
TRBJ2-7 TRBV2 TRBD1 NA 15 CASSGPGQAYYEQYF TGTGCCAGCAGTGGGCCGGGACAGGCTTACTACGAGCAGTACTTC
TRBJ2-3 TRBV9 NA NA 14 CASSVGGSTDTQYF TGTGCCAGCAGCGTTGGAGGTAGCACAGATACGCAGTATTTT
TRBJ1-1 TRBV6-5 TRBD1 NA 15 CASRTDRLRGTEAFF TGTGCCAGCAGAACTGACCGACTCAGGGGGACTGAAGCTTTCTTT
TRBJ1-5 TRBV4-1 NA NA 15 CASSQSGLSNQPQNF TGCGCCAGCAGCCAATCCGGACTGTCCAATCAGCCCCAGAATTTT
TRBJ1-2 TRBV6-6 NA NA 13 CASTEDSSVGYTF TGTGCCAGCACCGAGGACAGTTCTGTTGGCTACACCTTC
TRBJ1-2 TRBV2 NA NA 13 CASRATGNYGYTF TGTGCCAGCAGAGCCACAGGGAACTATGGCTACACCTTC
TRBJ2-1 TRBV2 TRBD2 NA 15 CASRVSSGQNNEQFF TGTGCCAGCAGGGTGTCTAGCGGGCAAAACAATGAGCAGTTCTTC
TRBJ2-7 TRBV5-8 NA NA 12 CASSLGRGEQYF TGTGCCAGCAGCTTGGGCAGGGGCGAGCAGTACTTC
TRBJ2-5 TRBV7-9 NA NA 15 CASSLRNAGQETQYF TGTGCCAGCAGCTTAAGAAATGCGGGACAAGAGACCCAGTACTTC
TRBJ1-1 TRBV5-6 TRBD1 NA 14 CASSLGQGLSEAFF TGTGCCAGCAGCTTGGGACAGGGGTTATCTGAAGCTTTCTTT
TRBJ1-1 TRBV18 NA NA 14 CASSPLGGSTEAFF TGTGCCAGCTCACCTCTAGGGGGATCTACTGAAGCTTTCTTT
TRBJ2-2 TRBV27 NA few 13 CASRGGRGGELFF TGTGCCAGCAGGGGGGGGCGAGGAGGGGAGCTGTTTTTT
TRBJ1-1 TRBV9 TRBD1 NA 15 CASSVGGRTGGEAFF TGTGCCAGCAGCGTAGGGGGTCGGACAGGGGGCGAAGCTTTCTTT
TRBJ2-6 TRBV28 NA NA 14 CASSFESGANVLTF TGTGCCAGCAGTTTTGAGTCTGGGGCCAACGTCCTGACTTTC
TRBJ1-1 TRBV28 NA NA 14 CASIPPRGNTEAFF TGTGCCAGCATCCCGCCCCGGGGAAACACTGAAGCTTTCTTT
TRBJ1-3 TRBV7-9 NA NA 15 CASSVLDSSGNTIYF TGTGCCAGCAGCGTACTGGACAGCTCTGGAAACACCATATATTTT
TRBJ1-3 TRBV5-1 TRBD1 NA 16 CASSPLDRSSGNTIYF TGCGCCAGCAGCCCTTTGGACAGGAGCTCTGGAAACACCATATATTTT
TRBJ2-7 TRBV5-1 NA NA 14 CASSFGVNAYEQYF TGCGCCAGCAGCTTCGGGGTCAATGCCTACGAGCAGTACTTC
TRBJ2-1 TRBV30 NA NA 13 CAWTDTPYNEQFF TGTGCCTGGACCGACACCCCCTACAATGAGCAGTTCTTC